The TCR beta chain under discussion was sequenced for a study of T-cell memory formation after mild COVID-19. The CDR3 consists of 16 residues. Germline CDR1 reads LGHDT; CDR2 reads YNNKEL (reference sequence). V lost 1 base, J lost 7 bases, and 17 bases lay in between. MiXCR was run by TCRdb on the 5' RACE reads, yielding one entry per CDR3 protein. The sample holds 310,000 or so distinct CDR3 sequences, around a sixth seen once. This sequence joins TRBV3-1 and TRBJ2-1, with D possibly matching TRBD1 (6 bases). Source material: PBMCs or a T cell subset sorted from them (not recorded which). The sequence was collected from a man between 18 and 35 years old who had mild COVID-19 (a few samples of this study predate the infection). Cell type and time point are not known. In DNA, the CDR3 is TGTGCCAGCAGCCAAGGGGCCGGGACAAAGTTGAATGAGCAGTTCTTC. Translation gives CASSQGAGTKLNEQFF.